What follows are 20 T cell receptor beta chains derived from one specimen sequenced in a study of CD8+ T cells in alopecia areata. The sequencing template was cDNA reverse transcribed from extracted RNA. The method was immunoSEQ multiplex PCR; TCRdb's version includes in-frame clones alone and lacks a portion of them. Of 150,000 to 200,000 clones in the sample, 58% were seen once. As for treatment: oral pan-JAK inhibitor, 5-10 mg twice daily. Sequenced material: CD8+ T cells sorted from blood, taken at week 24, from a patient treated with tofacitinib. The receptor set was obtained from a human donor with alopecia areata.

This sequence joins TRBV5-6 and TRBJ1-4, with unresolved D. V was shortened by 3 bases and J by 0 bases, with 6 bases between the two germline ends. The CDR3 contains 14 residues. The germline V gene has CDR1 SGHDT and CDR2 YYEEEE. The CDR3: CASSSVSTNEKLFF. The CDR3 DNA follows: TGTGCCAGCAGCTCGGTCTCAACTAATGAAAAACTGTTTTTT. Filled out from reference TRBV5-6 and TRBJ1-4, the complete variable domain reads DAGVTQSPTHLIKTRGQQVTLRCSPKSGHDTVSWYQQALGQGPQFIFQYYEEEERQRGNFPDRFSGHQFPNYSSELNVNALLLGDSALYLCASSSVSTNEKLFFGSGTQLSVL.

The chain links TRBV30 to TRBJ1-6; D is unresolved. The CDR3 runs to 15 residues. Deletions cut 1 base from V and 9 bases from J, with 16 bases between. Germline V lookup: CDR1 GTSNPN, CDR2 SVGIG (reference sequence). This CDR3 is CAWSEGSAGSSPLHF. The CDR3 DNA is TGTGCCTGGAGTGAGGGATCGGCGGGATCTTCACCCCTCCACTTT.

The gene calls are TRBV9 and TRBJ2-1; 12 bases line up with TRBD2. The junction had 8 bases not matched to a gene; V was cut back by 5 bases and J by 8 bases. Germline V CDR1 and CDR2: SGDLS, YYNGEE. The CDR3 loop spans 15 amino acids. In DNA form, the CDR3 reads TGTGCCAGCAGTCCGGGACTAGCGGGTACCGATGAGCAGTTCTTC. Its protein is CASSPGLAGTDEQFF.

V usage is TRBV4-2 and J usage is TRBJ2-5, with D perhaps TRBD2 (7 bases). The germline V and J ends were trimmed by 7 bases and 2 bases, with 20 bases remaining between them. Germline CDR1 is LGHNA and CDR2 is YNFKEQ. This CDR3 is 16 amino acids long. The CDR3: CASNSPERGGQETQYF. DNA of the CDR3: TGTGCCAGCAACTCCCCTGAGAGGGGGGGACAAGAGACCCAGTACTTC.

This chain uses TRBV7-6 with TRBJ2-1; a weak D match, TRBD1 (5 bases). The CDR3 runs to 15 residues. Trimming removed 5 bases at V and 0 bases at J, with 11 bases between. Germline V gene data show CDR1 as SGHVS and CDR2 as FNYEAQ. The CDR3 here is CASSTSDSSYNEQFF. In DNA, the CDR3 is TGTGCCAGCAGCACCTCTGACAGCTCCTACAATGAGCAGTTCTTC. Looking up the rest from reference TRBV7-6 and TRBJ2-1 gives the full variable domain: GAGVSQSPRYKVTKRGQDVALRCDPISGHVSLYWYRQALGQGPEFLTYFNYEAQQDKSGLPNDRFSAERPEGSISTLTIQRTEQRDSAMYRCASSTSDSSYNEQFFGPGTRLTVL.

The chain is built from TRBV4-1 and TRBJ1-1, with D perhaps matching TRBD1 (5 bases). V was cut by 1 base and J by 6 bases, with 12 bases left in between. Germline V gene data show CDR1 as MGHRA and CDR2 as YSYEKL. The CDR3 sequence is 14 residues long. The CDR3, as DNA: TGCGCCAGCAGCCAAGTCGCCGGACAACCTGAAGCTTTCTTT. It translates to CASSQVAGQPEAFF.

The V gene is TRBV19, the J gene TRBJ2-5; D is ambiguous. Germline CDR1 reads LNHDA; CDR2 reads SQIVND (reference sequence). The CDR3 extends over 15 amino acids. Trimming left V 2 bases short and J 2 bases short, with 12 bases between. CDR3 sequence: CASSISRVGQETQYF. In nucleotides, the CDR3 is TGTGCCAGTAGTATAAGTCGCGTGGGACAAGAGACCCAGTACTTC. Based on the CDR3 plus reference TRBV19 and TRBJ2-5, the full variable domain is DGGITQSPKYLFRKEGQNVTLSCEQNLNHDAMYWYRQDPGQGLRLIYYSQIVNDFQKGDIAEGYSVSREKKESFPLTVTSAQKNPTAFYLCASSISRVGQETQYFGPGTRLLVL.

This clone was counted a few times. This sequence joins TRBV9 and TRBJ2-5; tentatively, D is TRBD2 (5 bases). Germline lookup yields CDR1 SGDLS and CDR2 YYNGEE. The CDR3 is made up of 15 amino acids. The V and J ends lost 0 bases and 1 base respectively, with 10 bases between them. For the CDR3, the DNA is TGTGCCAGCAGCGTAGTGGGTAGCGTCCAAGAGACCCAGTACTTC. Encoded protein: CASSVVGSVQETQYF.

The V and J genes are TRBV7-9 and TRBJ2-7; 8 nucleotides align to TRBD2. This CDR3 is built from 12 residues. The germline CDR1 and CDR2 sequences are SEHNR and FQNEAQ (reference sequence). The V gene end was trimmed by 5 bases and the J gene end by 6 bases; junction bases not matched to a gene: 3. In nucleotides, the CDR3 is TGTGCCAGCAGCCACGGGGGGGCCGAGCAGTACTTC. The encoded protein is CASSHGGAEQYF.

The chain recombines TRBV5-1 with TRBJ2-2; 8 bases are a match to TRBD1. The length of the CDR3 is 17 residues. CDR1 and CDR2 (germline): SGHRS, YFSETQ. V lost 0 bases to trimming and J lost 1 base; unmatched junction nucleotides: 5. This CDR3 is CASSLAQGAENTGELFF. Here the CDR3 DNA reads TGCGCCAGCAGCTTGGCCCAGGGGGCAGAGAACACCGGGGAGCTGTTTTTT.

This clone was seen only a few times. The genes are TRBV4-1 and TRBJ2-5; weak D call: TRBD1 (6 bases). Germline V gene lookup returns CDR1 MGHRA and CDR2 YSYEKL. This CDR3 has 14 amino acids. Trimming shortened V by 6 bases and J by 5 bases, and 16 bases separated the two germline ends. The chain's CDR3 is CASSQGSLQETQYF. The CDR3 DNA reads TGCGCCAGCAGTCAGGGGAGTCTTCAGGAGACCCAGTACTTC.

A remark on this clone: Other DNA sequences in the sample encode the same CDR3. The chain employs TRBV7-9 and TRBJ2-7; no firm D call. Trimming stripped 1 base from V and 3 bases from J, with 4 bases between. CDR1 SEHNR and CDR2 FQNEAQ come from the germline V gene (reference sequence). The CDR3 contains 12 residues. CDR3 nucleotide sequence: TGTGCCAGCAGCTTAGGGGTCTACGAGCAGTACTTC. Translating gives CASSLGVYEQYF.

The gene calls are TRBV25-1 and TRBJ1-1; no reliable D call. Germline V CDR1 and CDR2: MGHDK, SYGVNS. With 5 bases removed from V and 1 base from J, the gap between germline ends came to 8 bases. The CDR3 has 13 amino acids. The CDR3 protein is CASSPAGNTEAFF. CDR3 nucleotides: TGTGCCAGCAGTCCGGCCGGGAACACTGAAGCTTTCTTT.

This chain links TRBV6-1 with TRBJ2-7; D possibly corresponds to TRBD1 (6 bases). The V gene's germline CDR1 is MNHNS and CDR2 SASEGT. Trimming took 5 bases from V and 3 from J, leaving 14 bases between them. This CDR3 region has 14 residues. Here the CDR3 reads CASSISGTHYEQYF. The CDR3 DNA is TGTGCCAGCAGTATCTCCGGGACACACTACGAGCAGTACTTC.

This clone came up a few times. The rearrangement links TRBV7-9 to TRBJ2-7; tentative D call: TRBD2 (6 bases). Per germline, CDR1 SEHNR and CDR2 FQNEAQ (reference sequence). Trimming left V 4 bases short and J 1 base short, with 11 bases between. This CDR3 is 14 amino acids long. CDR3 DNA: TGTGCCAGCAGCTCACCTGGGGGGTCCTACGAGCAGTACTTC. Translation: CASSSPGGSYEQYF.

The V gene is TRBV30, the J gene TRBJ1-4; no clear D. The CDR3 is made up of 12 amino acids. Germline values: CDR1 GTSNPN, CDR2 SVGIG (reference sequence). Trimming took 0 bases from V and 7 from J, leaving 6 bases between them. In DNA, the CDR3 is TGTGCCTGGAGTGTTACGGCTGAAAAACTGTTTTTT. The encoded protein is CAWSVTAEKLFF.

The chain couples TRBV27 to TRBJ2-3, with a possible D match to TRBD1 (6 bases). The length of the CDR3 is 14 residues. CDR1 MNHEY and CDR2 SMNVEV come from the germline V gene (reference sequence). The V end lost 5 bases, the J end lost 9 bases, and 18 bases lay between the germline ends. CDR3 sequence reads: CASSTGSPRRTQYF. Here the CDR3 DNA reads TGTGCCAGCAGTACAGGGAGCCCTAGAAGGACGCAGTATTTT.

V is TRBV11-2 and J is TRBJ1-5, with 8 bases matching TRBD1. The CDR3 has 15 amino acids. Looked up from germline, CDR1 is SGHAT and CDR2 is FQNNGV. The junction had 12 bases not matched to a gene; V was cut back by 5 bases and J by 9 bases. In DNA, the CDR3 is TGTGCCAGCAGCCAGACAGGGGCCCACTTGTGGCCCCAGCATTTT. Amino acid sequence: CASSQTGAHLWPQHF.

The V call is TRBV29-1, the J call TRBJ1-4; D is unclear. CDR3 length: 14 residues. CDR1 and CDR2 from the germline V gene are SQVTM and ANQGSEA. With 7 bases removed from V and 0 bases from J, the gap between germline ends came to 12 bases. CDR3 nucleotide sequence: TGCAGCGCCGGAGTGGCAGCAACTAATGAAAAACTGTTTTTT. Amino acid sequence: CSAGVAATNEKLFF.

The genes are TRBV7-2 and TRBJ2-7, with TRBD1 matching over 12 bases. The ends lost 4 bases at V and 4 bases at J; junction bases unmatched: 5. CDR1 and CDR2 (germline): SGHTA, FQGNSA. The CDR3 has 15 residues. DNA for the CDR3: TGTGCCAGCAGCTCCCGGGACAGGGGGCAATACGAGCAGTACTTC. Residues: CASSSRDRGQYEQYF.